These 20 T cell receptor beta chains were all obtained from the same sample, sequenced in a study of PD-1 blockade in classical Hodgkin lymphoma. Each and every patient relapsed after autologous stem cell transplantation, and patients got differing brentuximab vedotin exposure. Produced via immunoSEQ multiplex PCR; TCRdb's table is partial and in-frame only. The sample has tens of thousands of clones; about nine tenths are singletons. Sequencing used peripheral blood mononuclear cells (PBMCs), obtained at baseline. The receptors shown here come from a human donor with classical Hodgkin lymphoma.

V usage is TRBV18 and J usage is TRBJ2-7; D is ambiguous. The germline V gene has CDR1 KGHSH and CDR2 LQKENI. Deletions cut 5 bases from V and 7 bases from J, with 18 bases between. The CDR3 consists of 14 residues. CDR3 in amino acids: CASSSPGRNSEQYF. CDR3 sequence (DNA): TGTGCCAGCTCATCTCCAGGTCGGAATTCGGAGCAGTACTTC.

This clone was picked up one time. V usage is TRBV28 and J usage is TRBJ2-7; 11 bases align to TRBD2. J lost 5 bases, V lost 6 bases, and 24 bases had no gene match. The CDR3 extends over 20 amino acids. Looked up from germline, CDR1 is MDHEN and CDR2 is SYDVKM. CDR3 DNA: TGTGCCAGCAGCTCCCCTTCCCCGACTAGCGGGGCACCGACCCACCACGAGCAGTACTTC. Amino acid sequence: CASSSPSPTSGAPTHHEQYF. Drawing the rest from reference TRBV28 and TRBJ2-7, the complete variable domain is DVKVTQSSRYLVKRTGEKVFLECVQDMDHENMFWYRQDPGLGLRLIYFSYDVKMKEKGDIPEGYSVSREKKERFSLILESASTNQTSMYLCASSSPSPTSGAPTHHEQYFGPGTRLTVT.

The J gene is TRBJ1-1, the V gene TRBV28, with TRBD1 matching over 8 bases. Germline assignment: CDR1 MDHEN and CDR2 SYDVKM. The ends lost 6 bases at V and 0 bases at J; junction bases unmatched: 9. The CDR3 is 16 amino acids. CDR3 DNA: TGTGCCAGCAGCTCCCTGACAGGGGCCATGAACACTGAAGCTTTCTTT. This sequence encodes CASSSLTGAMNTEAFF.

CDR3 in amino acids: CASSPTANRQTLNEKLFF. The CDR3 DNA is TGTGCCAGCTCACCGACGGCCAACCGACAAACCCTTAATGAAAAACTGTTTTTT. The chain uses TRBV18 and TRBJ1-4; D remains ambiguous. This CDR3 has 18 amino acids. CDR1 is KGHSH and CDR2 is LQKENI in the germline V gene. V dropped 3 bases and J dropped 4 bases, with 21 bases sitting between them.

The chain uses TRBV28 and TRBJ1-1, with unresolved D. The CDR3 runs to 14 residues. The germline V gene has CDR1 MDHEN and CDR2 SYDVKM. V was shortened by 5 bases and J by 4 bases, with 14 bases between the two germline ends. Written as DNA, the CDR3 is TGTGCCAGCAGTACGCCCGCCCCAGGCACTGAAGCTTTCTTT. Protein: CASSTPAPGTEAFF.

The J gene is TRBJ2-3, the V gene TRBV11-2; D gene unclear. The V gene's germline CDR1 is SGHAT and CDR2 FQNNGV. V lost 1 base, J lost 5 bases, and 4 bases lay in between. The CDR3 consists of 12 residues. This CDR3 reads CASSLGGDTQYF. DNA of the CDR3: TGTGCCAGCAGCTTAGGTGGAGATACGCAGTATTTT.

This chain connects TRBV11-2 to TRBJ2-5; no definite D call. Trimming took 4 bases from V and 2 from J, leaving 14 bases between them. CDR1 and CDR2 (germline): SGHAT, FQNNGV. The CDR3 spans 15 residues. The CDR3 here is CASSSGLEMQETQYF. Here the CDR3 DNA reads TGTGCCAGCAGCTCTGGCCTAGAGATGCAAGAGACCCAGTACTTC.

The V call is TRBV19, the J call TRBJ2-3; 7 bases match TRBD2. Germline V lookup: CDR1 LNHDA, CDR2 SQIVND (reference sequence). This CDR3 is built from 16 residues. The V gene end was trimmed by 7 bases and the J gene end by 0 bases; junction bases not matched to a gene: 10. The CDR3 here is CASKWASGTSTDTQYF. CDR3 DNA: TGTGCCAGTAAATGGGCTAGCGGAACTAGCACAGATACGCAGTATTTT.

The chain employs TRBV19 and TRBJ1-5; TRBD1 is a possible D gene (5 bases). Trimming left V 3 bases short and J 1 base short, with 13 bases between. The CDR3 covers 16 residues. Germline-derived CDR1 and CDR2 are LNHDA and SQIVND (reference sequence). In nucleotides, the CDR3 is TGTGCCAGTAGTATGGGGGAAGGAATAAGCAATCAGCCCCAGCATTTT. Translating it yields CASSMGEGISNQPQHF.

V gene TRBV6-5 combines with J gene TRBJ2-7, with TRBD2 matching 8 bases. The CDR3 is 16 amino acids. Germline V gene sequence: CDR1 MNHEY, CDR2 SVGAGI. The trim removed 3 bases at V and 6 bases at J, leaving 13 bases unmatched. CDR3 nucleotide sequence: TGTGCCAGCAGTTATATACATACTAGCGGAGAGGGCGAGCAGTACTTC. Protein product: CASSYIHTSGEGEQYF.

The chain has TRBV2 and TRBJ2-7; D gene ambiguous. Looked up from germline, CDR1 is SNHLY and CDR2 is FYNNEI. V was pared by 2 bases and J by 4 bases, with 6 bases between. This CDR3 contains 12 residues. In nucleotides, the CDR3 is TGTGCCAGCAGTGAATTAGAGTACGAGCAGTACTTC. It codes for CASSELEYEQYF.

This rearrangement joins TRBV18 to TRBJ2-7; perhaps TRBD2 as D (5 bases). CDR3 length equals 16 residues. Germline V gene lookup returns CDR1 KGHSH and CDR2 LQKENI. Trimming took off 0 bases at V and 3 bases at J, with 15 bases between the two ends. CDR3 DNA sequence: TGTGCCAGCTCACCACCGAACCGGGGTTTGCACTACGAGCAGTACTTC. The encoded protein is CASSPPNRGLHYEQYF.

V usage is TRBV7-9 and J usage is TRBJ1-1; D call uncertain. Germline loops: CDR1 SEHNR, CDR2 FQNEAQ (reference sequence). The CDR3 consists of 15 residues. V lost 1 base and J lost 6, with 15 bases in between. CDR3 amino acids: CASSLEGGVIPEAFF. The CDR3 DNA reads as TGTGCCAGCAGCTTAGAGGGAGGCGTCATTCCTGAAGCTTTCTTT.

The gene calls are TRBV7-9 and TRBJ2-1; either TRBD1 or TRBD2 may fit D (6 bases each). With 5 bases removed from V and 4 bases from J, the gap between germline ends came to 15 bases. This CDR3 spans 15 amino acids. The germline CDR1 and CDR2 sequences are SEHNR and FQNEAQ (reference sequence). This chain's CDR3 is CASSRGPGAYNEQFF. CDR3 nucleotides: TGTGCCAGCAGCAGGGGTCCGGGGGCTTACAATGAGCAGTTCTTC.

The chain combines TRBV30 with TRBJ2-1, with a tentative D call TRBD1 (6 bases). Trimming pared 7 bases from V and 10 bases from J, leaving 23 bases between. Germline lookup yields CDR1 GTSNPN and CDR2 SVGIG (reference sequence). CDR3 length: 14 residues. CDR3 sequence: CASNPGHGFWEQFF. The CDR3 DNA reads TGTGCCTCAAACCCGGGACACGGGTTTTGGGAGCAGTTCTTC.

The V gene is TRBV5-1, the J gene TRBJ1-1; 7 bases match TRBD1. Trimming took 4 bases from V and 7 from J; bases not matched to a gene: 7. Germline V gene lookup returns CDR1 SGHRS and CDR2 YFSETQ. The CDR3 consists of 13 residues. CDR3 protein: CASSLGQSFEAFF. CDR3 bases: TGCGCCAGCAGCCTGGGACAGAGCTTTGAAGCTTTCTTT.

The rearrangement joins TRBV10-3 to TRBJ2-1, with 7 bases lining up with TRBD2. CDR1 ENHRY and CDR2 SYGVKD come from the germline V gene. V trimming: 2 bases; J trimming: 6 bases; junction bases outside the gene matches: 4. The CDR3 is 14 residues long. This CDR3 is CAISEVLATNEQFF. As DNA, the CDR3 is TGTGCCATCAGTGAGGTACTAGCGACCAATGAGCAGTTCTTC.

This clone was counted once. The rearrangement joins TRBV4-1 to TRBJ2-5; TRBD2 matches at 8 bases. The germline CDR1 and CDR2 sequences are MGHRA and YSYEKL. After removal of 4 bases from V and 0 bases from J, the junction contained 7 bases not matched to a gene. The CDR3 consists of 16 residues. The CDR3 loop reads CASSPSGGANQETQYF. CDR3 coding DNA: TGCGCCAGCAGCCCGAGCGGGGGTGCCAACCAAGAGACCCAGTACTTC.

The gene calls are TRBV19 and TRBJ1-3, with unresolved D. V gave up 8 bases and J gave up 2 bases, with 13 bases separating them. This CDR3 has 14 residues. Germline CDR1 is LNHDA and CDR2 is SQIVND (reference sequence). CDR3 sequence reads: CASRQVAAGNTIYF. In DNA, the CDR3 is TGTGCCAGTCGTCAGGTGGCGGCTGGAAACACCATATATTTT.

CDR3: CASTPSLLRDNQPQHF. CDR3 nucleotides: TGTGCCAGCACCCCATCTCTTCTCAGGGACAATCAGCCCCAGCATTTT. The V call is TRBV16, the J call TRBJ1-5; TRBD1 is a possible D gene (5 bases). CDR1 and CDR2 from the germline V gene are KGHSY and FQNENV. The length of the CDR3 is 16 residues. The ends were cut back, 7 bases at V and 3 bases at J, with 19 bases in the middle.